This note documents a single T cell receptor (beta chain) sequence. PCR employed 60 Vbeta and 13 Jbeta primers. Method: immunoSEQ multiplex PCR; TCRdb's copy keeps in-frame clones and lacks some. The table has about 160,000 clones, 80% to 85% seen once. The CDR3 consists of 16 residues. V lost 7 bases to trimming and J lost 0 bases; unmatched junction nucleotides: 9. The germline V gene has CDR1 MNHEY and CDR2 SMNVEV (reference sequence). The data derive from a study of cytomegalovirus exposure and HLA in healthy donors. This TCR was recovered from a male donor in good health and CMV-seropositive. The chain recombines TRBV27 with TRBJ1-1; the match to TRBD1 covers 9 bases. Sequenced material: PBMCs. CDR3 loop: CASIPSTGGLNTEAFF. In nucleotides, the CDR3 is TGTGCCAGCATCCCATCGACAGGGGGATTGAACACTGAAGCTTTCTTT.